The present TCR beta chain was sequenced within a study of T cell repertoires in aging, cancer and after chemotherapy (dated by TCRdb to about 2019). Background for the entire study: Donors were distributed across six age groups ranging from 30 or younger to 70 or older, with at least three individuals included per group. Control TCR repertoires from healthy donors were recorded over several months to years, and clear clonal overlap was observed across re-sampling. To examine immunoaging and T cell reconstitution after chemotherapy, the study profiled TCR beta repertoires in peripheral blood from healthy donors and cancer patients. A cohort of 220 or so cancer patients (roughly 94 with hematological and 124 with solid cancers) was assembled, and about 95 healthy donors were included as a reference group. The full dataset contained around 8.2 million TCR reads.

With respect to this clonotype: Its antigen remains unidentified. Nothing much larger sits one base from this clone, and base qualities are not available.

Paper-wide results and their limitations: In healthy donors, the decline in TCR diversity with age was mainly explained by loss of richness, whereas in cancer patients loss of evenness was also found to contribute. In both cancer cohorts, median generation probability rose over the chemotherapy interval, which suggests that the repertoire was reconstituted through rebound thymic output. Untreated patients with hematological or solid cancers showed significantly lower blood TCR diversity and higher clonality than age-matched healthy donors. According to the authors, the repertoire data do not allow conclusions to be drawn about immunological memory after chemotherapy.

Spanning cysteine to phenylalanine, the CDR3 consists of 14 amino acids. The read is trimmed to its CDR3 DNA, 42 bases read in frame from base 1. V is cut back by 5 bases and J by 6 bases, with 8 bases in the junction unmatched. The germline V gene sets CDR1 to KGHSH and CDR2 to LQKENI. TCR beta rearrangements were amplified from genomic DNA extracted from peripheral blood rather than from sorted cells or RNA. Multiplex touch-down PCR with a mixed TRB-A/B primer pool was used to amplify rearranged TRB sequences covering the V, D and J segments. Illumina adapters and sample indices were attached to the amplicons in two consecutive PCR reactions using Phusion HS II polymerase. Amplicons were gel-purified using the NucleoSpin Gel and PCR Clean-up kit and were subsequently checked with Qubit and an Agilent 2100 Bioanalyzer. Sequencing of the libraries was done on an Illumina MiSeq with paired-end, single-indexed 600-cycle runs. In the paper's pipeline: MiXCR versions 2.12 and 3.0.5 were used to process TRB sequences. Each unique CDR3 nucleotide sequence was counted as one clone, and only productive sequences with at least two reads were retained. Repertoire metrics included Shannon diversity, evenness, clonality (one minus evenness), and alpha-parameterized diversity profiles from alpha 0 to 5. The IGoR algorithm was used to calculate generation probabilities for clones in the paired samples taken before and after chemotherapy. The raw public data were reprocessed by TCRdb itself: fastp quality trimming at Q25, MiXCR clonotype calling, in-frame beta chains only. Here each entry gathers all rows of one CDR3 protein and keeps the most common genes and DNA. The V and J calls reflect TCRdb's pipeline rather than the authors' work. The table for this sample lists thousands of distinct CDR3 sequences; 32% of them were counted only once. Together, the top ten hold roughly 4% of the sample.

The chain joins TRBV18 to TRBJ1-2; the central 8 bases match TRBD1. The sample taken for sequencing was blood. The clonotype originates from a human donor in good health. The DNA sequence follows: TGTGCCAGCTCAGGAGAGACAGGGGTAGATGGCTACACCTTC. It is translated as CASSGETGVDGYTF.